The clone carrying this T cell receptor beta chain was seen more than once but under ten times. Its target is unknown. CDR3 length: 17 residues. V dropped 4 bases and J dropped 8 bases, with 26 bases sitting between them. Germline CDR1 reads KGHSH; CDR2 reads LQKENI. The sample originates from a study of T cells in Graves' hyperthyroidism and ophthalmopathy. Patients having uncontrolled infection, another autoimmune disease, pregnancy or lactation were not included. General study results and limits: Ophthalmopathy, as predicted by the model, came a median 6.5 months after the prediction.

TCR beta CDR3 region amplification was performed from RNA transcripts. HTBI primers drove first-round RT-PCR of the TCR CDR3. Using its own MiXCR run on the multiplex PCR reads, TCRdb lists one record per CDR3 protein. The sample has some 620,000 distinct CDR3 sequences, 16% seen once. This clonotype originated in a woman younger than 45 with Graves' hyperthyroidism. The chain joins TRBV18 to TRBJ1-2, with unresolved D. Source material: blood. The CDR3: CASSLEFQETAIWGYTF. CDR3 coding DNA: TGTGCCAGCTCACTAGAATTTCAGGAGACTGCCATATGGGGCTACACCTTC.